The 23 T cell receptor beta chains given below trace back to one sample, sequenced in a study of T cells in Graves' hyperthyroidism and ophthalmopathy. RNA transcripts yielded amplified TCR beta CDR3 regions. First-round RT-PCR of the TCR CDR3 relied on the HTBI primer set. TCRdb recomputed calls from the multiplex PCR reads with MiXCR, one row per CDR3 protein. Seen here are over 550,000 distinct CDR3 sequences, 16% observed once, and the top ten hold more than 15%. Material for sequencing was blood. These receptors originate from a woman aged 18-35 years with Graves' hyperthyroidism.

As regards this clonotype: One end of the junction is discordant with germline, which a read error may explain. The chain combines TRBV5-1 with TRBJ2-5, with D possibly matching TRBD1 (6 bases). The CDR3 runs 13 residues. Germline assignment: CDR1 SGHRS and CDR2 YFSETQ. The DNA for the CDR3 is TGCGCCAGCAGCTCACAGGGTCGAGAGACCCCGTACTTC. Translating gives CASSSQGRETPYF.

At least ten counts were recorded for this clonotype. This CDR3 is CASGLVVGRGTGRSQPQHF. As DNA, the CDR3 is TGTGCTAGTGGTTTGGTAGTAGGGCGCGGAACAGGTCGCTCCCAGCCCCAGCATTTT. V gene TRBV12-5 combines with J gene TRBJ1-5; TRBD1 might be the D (5 bases). The CDR3 consists of 19 residues. V was shortened by 0 bases and J by 7 bases, with 25 bases between the two germline ends. Per germline, CDR1 LGHNT and CDR2 FRNRAP.

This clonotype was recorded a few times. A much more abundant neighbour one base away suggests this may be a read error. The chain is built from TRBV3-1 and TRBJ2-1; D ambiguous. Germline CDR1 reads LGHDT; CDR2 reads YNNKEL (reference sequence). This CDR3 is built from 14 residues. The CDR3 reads CASSQVTLSTEQLF. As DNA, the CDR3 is TGTGCCAGCAGCCAAGTCACGCTTTCCACTGAGCAGCTCTTC.

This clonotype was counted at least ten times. CDR3 amino acids: CSASRQALVDGYTF. Here the CDR3 DNA reads TGCAGTGCTAGCCGACAGGCCCTGGTTGATGGCTACACCTTC. The V gene is TRBV20-1, the J gene TRBJ1-2; weak D call: TRBD1 (6 bases). The CDR3 covers 14 residues. Trimming took 3 bases from V and 6 from J, leaving 17 bases between them. CDR1 is DFQATT, CDR2 SNEGSKA, per germline (reference sequence).

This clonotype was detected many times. The CDR3 DNA reads as TGTGCCAGCACGAGCGGGGCTCTAGATACGCAGTATTTT. Residues: CASTSGALDTQYF. The genes are TRBV7-2 and TRBJ2-3; 7 nucleotides agree with TRBD2. With 7 bases clipped from V and 5 bases from J, the junction kept 6 bases outside the gene matches. There are 13 residues in the CDR3. CDR1 is SGHTA, CDR2 FQGNSA, per germline.

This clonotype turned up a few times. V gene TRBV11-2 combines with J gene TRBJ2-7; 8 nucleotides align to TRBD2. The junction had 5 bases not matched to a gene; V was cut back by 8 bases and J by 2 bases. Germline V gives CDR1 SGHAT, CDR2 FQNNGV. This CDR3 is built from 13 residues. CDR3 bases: TGTGCCAGCCTGATAGCGGGAACCTACGAGCAGTACTTC. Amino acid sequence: CASLIAGTYEQYF.

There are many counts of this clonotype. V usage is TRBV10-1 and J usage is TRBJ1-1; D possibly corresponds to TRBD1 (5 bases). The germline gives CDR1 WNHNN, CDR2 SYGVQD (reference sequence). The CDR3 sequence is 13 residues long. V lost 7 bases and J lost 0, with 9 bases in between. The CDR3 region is CASMGTMNTEAFF. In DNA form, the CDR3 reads TGCGCCAGCATGGGGACCATGAACACTGAAGCTTTCTTT.

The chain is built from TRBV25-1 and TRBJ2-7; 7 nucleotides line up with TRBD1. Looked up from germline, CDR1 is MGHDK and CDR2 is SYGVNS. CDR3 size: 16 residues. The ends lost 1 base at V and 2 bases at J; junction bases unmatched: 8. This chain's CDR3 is CASSEWGKGAPYEQYF. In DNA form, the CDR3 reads TGTGCCAGCAGTGAATGGGGCAAGGGGGCCCCCTACGAGCAGTACTTC.

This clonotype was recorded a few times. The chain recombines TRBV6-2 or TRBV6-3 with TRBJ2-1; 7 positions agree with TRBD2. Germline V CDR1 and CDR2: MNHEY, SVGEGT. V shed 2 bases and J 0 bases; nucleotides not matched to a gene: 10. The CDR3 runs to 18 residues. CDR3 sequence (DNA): TGTGCCAGCAGTTACAATTCGGAGCGGGGTAGCTCCTACAATGAGCAGTTCTTC. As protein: CASSYNSERGSSYNEQFF.

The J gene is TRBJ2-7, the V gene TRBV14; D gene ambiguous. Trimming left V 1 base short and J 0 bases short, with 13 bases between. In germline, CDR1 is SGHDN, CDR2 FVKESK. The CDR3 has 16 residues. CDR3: CASSQGGYQNSYEQYF. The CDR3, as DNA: TGTGCCAGCAGCCAAGGTGGCTACCAAAACTCCTACGAGCAGTACTTC.

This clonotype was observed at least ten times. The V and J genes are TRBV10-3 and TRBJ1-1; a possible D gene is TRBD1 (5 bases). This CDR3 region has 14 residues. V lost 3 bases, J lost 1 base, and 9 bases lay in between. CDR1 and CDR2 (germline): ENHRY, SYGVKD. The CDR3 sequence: CAISDFGQNTEAFF. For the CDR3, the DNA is TGTGCCATCAGTGATTTCGGACAGAACACTGAAGCTTTCTTT.

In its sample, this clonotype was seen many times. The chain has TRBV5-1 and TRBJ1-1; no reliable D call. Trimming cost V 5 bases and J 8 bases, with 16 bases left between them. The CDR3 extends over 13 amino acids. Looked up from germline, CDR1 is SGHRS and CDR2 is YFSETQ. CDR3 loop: CASSVGQDREAFF. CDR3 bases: TGCGCCAGCAGTGTAGGGCAGGACCGAGAAGCTTTCTTT.

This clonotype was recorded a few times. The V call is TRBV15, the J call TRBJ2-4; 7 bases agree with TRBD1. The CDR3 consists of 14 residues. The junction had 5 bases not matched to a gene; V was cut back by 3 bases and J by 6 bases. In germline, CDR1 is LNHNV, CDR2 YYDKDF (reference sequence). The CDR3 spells CATSRQGELNIQYF. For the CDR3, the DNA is TGTGCCACCAGCAGGCAGGGGGAGTTAAACATTCAGTACTTC.

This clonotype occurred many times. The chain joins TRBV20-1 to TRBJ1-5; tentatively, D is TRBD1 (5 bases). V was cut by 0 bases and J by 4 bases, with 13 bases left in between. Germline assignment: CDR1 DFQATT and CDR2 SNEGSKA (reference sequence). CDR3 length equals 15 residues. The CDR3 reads CSARDGRRQNQPQHF. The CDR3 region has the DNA TGCAGTGCTAGAGATGGGAGGAGACAGAATCAGCCCCAGCATTTT.

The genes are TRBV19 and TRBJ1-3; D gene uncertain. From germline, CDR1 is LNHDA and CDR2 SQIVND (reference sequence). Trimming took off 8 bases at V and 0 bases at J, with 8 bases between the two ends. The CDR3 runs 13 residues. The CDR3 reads CASQGSSGNTIYF. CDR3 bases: TGTGCCAGTCAAGGGAGCTCTGGAAACACCATATATTTT. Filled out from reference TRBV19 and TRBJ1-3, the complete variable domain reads DGGITQSPKYLFRKEGQNVTLSCEQNLNHDAMYWYRQDPGQGLRLIYYSQIVNDFQKGDIAEGYSVSREKKESFPLTVTSAQKNPTAFYLCASQGSSGNTIYFGEGSWLTVV.

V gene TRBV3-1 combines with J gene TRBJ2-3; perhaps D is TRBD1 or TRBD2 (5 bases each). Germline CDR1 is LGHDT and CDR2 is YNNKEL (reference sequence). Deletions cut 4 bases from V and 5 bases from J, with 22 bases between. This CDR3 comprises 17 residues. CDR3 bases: TGTGCCAGCAGCCGCCAAGGAGTCGGGACGACTGGAGATACGCAGTATTTT. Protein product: CASSRQGVGTTGDTQYF.

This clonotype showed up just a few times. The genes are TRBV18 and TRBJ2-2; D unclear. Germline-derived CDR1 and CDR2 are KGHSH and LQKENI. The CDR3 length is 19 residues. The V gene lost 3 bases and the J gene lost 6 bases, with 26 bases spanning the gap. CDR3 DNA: TGTGCCAGCTCACCGCCCCTTCTCGAGTACTTGAGTTTATCCGGGGAGCTGTTTTTT. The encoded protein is CASSPPLLEYLSLSGELFF.

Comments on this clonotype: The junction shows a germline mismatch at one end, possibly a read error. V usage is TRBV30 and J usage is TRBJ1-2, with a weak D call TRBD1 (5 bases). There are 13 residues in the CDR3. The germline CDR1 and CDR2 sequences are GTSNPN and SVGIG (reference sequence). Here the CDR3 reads CAWSPLPSWGYAF. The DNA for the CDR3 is TGTGCCTGGAGTCCCCTCCCCTCTTGGGGCTACGCCTTC.

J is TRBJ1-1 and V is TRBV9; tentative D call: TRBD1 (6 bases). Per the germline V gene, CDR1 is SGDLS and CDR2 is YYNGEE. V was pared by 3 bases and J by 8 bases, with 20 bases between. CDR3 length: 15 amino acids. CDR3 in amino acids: CASSAYSGAFAEAFF. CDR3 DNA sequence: TGTGCCAGCAGCGCCTACTCGGGGGCATTCGCCGAAGCTTTCTTT.

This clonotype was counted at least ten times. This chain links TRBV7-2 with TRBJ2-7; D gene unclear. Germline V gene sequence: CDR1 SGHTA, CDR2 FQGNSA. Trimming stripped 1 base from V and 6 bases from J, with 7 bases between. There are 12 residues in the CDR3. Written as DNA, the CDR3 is TGTGCCAGCAGCTTAGAGAAAGGCGAGCAGTACTTC. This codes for CASSLEKGEQYF.

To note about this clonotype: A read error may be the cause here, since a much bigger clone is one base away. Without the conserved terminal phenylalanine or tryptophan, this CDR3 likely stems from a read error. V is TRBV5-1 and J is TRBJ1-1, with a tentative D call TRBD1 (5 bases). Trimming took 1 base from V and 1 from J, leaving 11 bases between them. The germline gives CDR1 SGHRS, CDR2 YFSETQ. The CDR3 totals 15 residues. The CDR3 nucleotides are TGCGCCAGCAGCTTGCGGGCGGGGCAGAACACTGAAGCTTTCTCT. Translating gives CASSLRAGQNTEAFS.

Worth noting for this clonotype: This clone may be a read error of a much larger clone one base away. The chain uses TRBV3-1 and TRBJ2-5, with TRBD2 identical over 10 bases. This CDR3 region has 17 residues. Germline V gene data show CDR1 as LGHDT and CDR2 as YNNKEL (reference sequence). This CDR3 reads CTSSQERSSGRGETQYF. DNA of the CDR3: TGTACCAGCAGCCAAGAGAGGTCTAGCGGGAGAGGAGAGACCCAGTACTTC.

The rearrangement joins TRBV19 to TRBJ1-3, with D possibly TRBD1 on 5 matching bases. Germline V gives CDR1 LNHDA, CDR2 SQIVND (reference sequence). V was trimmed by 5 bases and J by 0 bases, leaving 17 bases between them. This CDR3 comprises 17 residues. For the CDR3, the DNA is TGTGCCAGTAGTCCAAACCGAGACAGTAGCTCTGGAAACACCATATATTTT. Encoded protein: CASSPNRDSSSGNTIYF.